A selection of T cell receptor beta chains follows, all from one sample in a study of Ad26.COV2.S vaccination and SARS-CoV-2 variants. The protocol was immunoSEQ multiplex PCR, while the TCRdb copy is restricted to in-frame clones and leaves out a portion. The sample lists more than 120,000 clones; about nine tenths were seen once. The sequencing used peripheral blood, collected after recovery from COVID-19. Receptors were obtained from a human donor who had recovered from COVID-19. Both conserved end residues are trimmed from each CDR3. A D gene is named only where the DNA matches it firmly.

V gene: TRBV2; D gene: -; CDR3 protein: ASSDTLKPGELYEQY
V gene: TRBV9; D gene: -; CDR3 protein: ASSVGRDREMLGYT
V gene: TRBV5-4; D gene: TRBD1; CDR3 protein: ASSRGEQGGYGYT
V gene: TRBV6-6; D gene: -; CDR3 protein: ASSLGGEEEKLF
V gene: TRBV11-2; D gene: -; CDR3 protein: ASSLGTLDETQY
V gene: TRBV7-9; D gene: TRBD1; CDR3 protein: ASSPDRAEAF
V gene: TRBV27; D gene: TRBD1; CDR3 protein: ASSTHRGVRQETQY
V gene: TRBV19; D gene: TRBD2; CDR3 protein: ASSISGGGQF
V gene: TRBV18; D gene: TRBD1; CDR3 protein: ASSPGTGHYEQY
V gene: TRBV3-1/TRBV3-2; D gene: -; CDR3 protein: ASSLYILSTGELF
V gene: TRBV6-6; D gene: -; CDR3 protein: ASLTGYQETQY
V gene: TRBV9; D gene: -; CDR3 protein: ASSAFKDRMNTEAF
V gene: TRBV21-1; D gene: -; CDR3 protein: ASSKQGTVNTGELF
V gene: TRBV11-3; D gene: -; CDR3 protein: ASSFSLGGVGEQY
V gene: TRBV4-3; D gene: -; CDR3 protein: ASSQDREAWQPQH
V gene: TRBV2; D gene: -; CDR3 protein: ASSLTVDHGYT
V gene: TRBV2; D gene: -; CDR3 protein: ASNQPFTDTQY
V gene: TRBV6-4; D gene: -; CDR3 protein: ASSDSSNSEQF
V gene: TRBV5-4; D gene: -; CDR3 protein: ASSSEPGRGEQF
V gene: TRBV7-6; D gene: TRBD1; CDR3 protein: ASSPGGGNQPQH
V gene: TRBV7-6; D gene: TRBD1; CDR3 protein: ASSMPGQIYNEQF
V gene: TRBV27; D gene: -; CDR3 protein: ASSLNRLIQKNEQF
V gene: TRBV7-9; D gene: TRBD1; CDR3 protein: ASRSGTGVGANVLT
V gene: TRBV7-6; D gene: TRBD1; CDR3 protein: ASSLPGQSGTGELF
V gene: TRBV14; D gene: -; CDR3 protein: ASSPYGETQY
V gene: TRBV3-1/TRBV3-2; D gene: TRBD1; CDR3 protein: ASSQRTGESPLH
V gene: TRBV30; D gene: TRBD1; CDR3 protein: AWSVRDRGSAEAF
V gene: TRBV6-5; D gene: -; CDR3 protein: ASKVPGDTEAF
V gene: TRBV7-2; D gene: TRBD1; CDR3 protein: ASSLTGVGSYEQY
V gene: TRBV10-3; D gene: TRBD1; CDR3 protein: AISERVTGTGIYQETQY
V gene: TRBV5-5; D gene: -; CDR3 protein: ASSLRQEGTYEQY
V gene: TRBV6-6; D gene: TRBD1; CDR3 protein: ASSYGTGGARAF
V gene: TRBV30; D gene: -; CDR3 protein: AWSVSELGYT
V gene: TRBV5-1; D gene: TRBD1; CDR3 protein: ASSLAGRTGMNEQF
V gene: TRBV14; D gene: -; CDR3 protein: ASSQGYRGNEQF
V gene: TRBV2; D gene: -; CDR3 protein: ASSGTGTDTQY
V gene: TRBV9; D gene: -; CDR3 protein: ASRTENTGELF
V gene: TRBV4-1; D gene: TRBD1; CDR3 protein: ASSHDPGTGEEKLF
V gene: TRBV4-1; D gene: -; CDR3 protein: ASSQAGESHGYT
V gene: TRBV7-2; D gene: -; CDR3 protein: ASSPRKGNTGELF
V gene: TRBV3-1/TRBV3-2; D gene: -; CDR3 protein: ASSQDSWTNYGYT
V gene: TRBV5-4; D gene: -; CDR3 protein: ASSSRGASYGYT
V gene: TRBV30; D gene: -; CDR3 protein: AWSVLGNYGYT
V gene: TRBV6-6; D gene: -; CDR3 protein: ASILQGASNQPQH
V gene: TRBV5-1; D gene: -; CDR3 protein: ASSLGSSGANVLT
V gene: TRBV21-1; D gene: -; CDR3 protein: ASSNPGERKDTGELF